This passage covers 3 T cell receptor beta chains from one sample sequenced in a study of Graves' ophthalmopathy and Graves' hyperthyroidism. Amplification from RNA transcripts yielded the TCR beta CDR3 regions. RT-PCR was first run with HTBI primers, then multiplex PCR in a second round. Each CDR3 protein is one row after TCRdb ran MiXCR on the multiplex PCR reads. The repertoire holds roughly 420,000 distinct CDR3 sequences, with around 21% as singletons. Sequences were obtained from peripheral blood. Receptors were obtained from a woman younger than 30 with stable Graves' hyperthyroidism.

The CDR3 coding sequence is TGTGCCAGCAACCCGGGACTAGCGGACTACGAGCAGTACTTC. This encodes CASNPGLADYEQYF. The V and J genes are TRBV6-1 and TRBJ2-7; 11 bases line up with TRBD2. Germline V gives CDR1 MNHNS, CDR2 SASEGT. V gave up 7 bases and J gave up 3 bases; unmatched junction bases: 5. The CDR3 loop spans 14 amino acids.

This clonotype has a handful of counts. CDR3 bases: TGTGCCAGCAGTTACTCGTTCGCAGGGGGCGGCAATTCACCCCTCCACTTT. Translation gives CASSYSFAGGGNSPLHF. The chain couples TRBV6-2 or TRBV6-3 to TRBJ1-6; 8 positions agree with TRBD1. Germline CDR1 and CDR2: MNHEY and SVGEGT. CDR3 length: 17 amino acids. The V gene end was trimmed by 0 bases and the J gene end by 7 bases; junction bases not matched to a gene: 8.

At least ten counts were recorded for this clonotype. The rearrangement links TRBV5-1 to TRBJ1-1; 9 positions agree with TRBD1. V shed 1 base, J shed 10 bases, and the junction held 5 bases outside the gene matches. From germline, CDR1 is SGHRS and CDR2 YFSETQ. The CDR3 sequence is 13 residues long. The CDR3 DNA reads TGCGCCAGCAGCTTGAGACAGGGGGTCGTAGCTTTCTTT. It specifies CASSLRQGVVAFF.